The clone carrying this T cell receptor beta chain is categorized as medium-sized. Antigen: not known. In the source study's methods: A papillary thyroid cancer distant-metastasis classifier was built from CDR3 differences across clinicopathological groups. TCRdb reassembled clones from the PCR reads with MiXCR. TCRdb, rather than the study authors, made the V and J calls. The data contain approximately 13,000 clones, 9.5% to 13% of them singletons. Patients underwent thyroid surgery, and none had received any treatment before it. These data come from a study of metastatic and nonmetastatic thyroid tumors. Study observations and caveats: The reported finding was significantly higher TCR beta diversity in malignant thyroid tumors relative to benign nodules, in blood and tumor.

Germline-derived CDR1 and CDR2 are MNHNS and SASEGT. The V and J ends lost 8 bases and 2 bases, in that order; junction bases with no gene match: 7. CDR3 length: 14 amino acids. Sequenced sample: blood. This receptor was obtained from a female donor with papillary thyroid cancer or a benign thyroid nodule (not recorded which). Some clones in this sample may be carry-over from other donors' samples. This chain connects TRBV6-1 to TRBJ2-3; TRBD2 matches 7 bases. CDR3 protein: CASSPGLYTDTQYF. The CDR3 bases are TGTGCCAGCTCTCCGGGACTATACACAGATACGCAGTATTTT.